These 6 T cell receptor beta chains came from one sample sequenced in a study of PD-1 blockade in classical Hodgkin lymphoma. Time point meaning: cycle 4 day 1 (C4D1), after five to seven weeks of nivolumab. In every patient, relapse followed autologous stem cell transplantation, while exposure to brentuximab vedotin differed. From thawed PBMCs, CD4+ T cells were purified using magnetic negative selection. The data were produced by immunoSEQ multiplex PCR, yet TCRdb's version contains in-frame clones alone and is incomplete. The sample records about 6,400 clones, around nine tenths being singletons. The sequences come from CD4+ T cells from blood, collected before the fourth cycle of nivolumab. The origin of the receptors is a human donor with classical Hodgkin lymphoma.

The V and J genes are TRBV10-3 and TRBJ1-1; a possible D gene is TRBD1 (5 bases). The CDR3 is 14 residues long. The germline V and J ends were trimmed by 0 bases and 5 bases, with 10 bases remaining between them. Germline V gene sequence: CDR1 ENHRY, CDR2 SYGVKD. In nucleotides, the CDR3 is TGTGCCATCAGTGAGTCAGGGGAATGGACTGAAGCTTTCTTT. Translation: CAISESGEWTEAFF.

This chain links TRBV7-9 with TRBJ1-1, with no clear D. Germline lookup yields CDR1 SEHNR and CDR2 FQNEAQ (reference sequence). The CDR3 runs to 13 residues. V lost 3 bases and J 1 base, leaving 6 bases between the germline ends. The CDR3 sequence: CASSLAGNTEAFF. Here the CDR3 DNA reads TGTGCCAGCAGCTTGGCTGGGAACACTGAAGCTTTCTTT.

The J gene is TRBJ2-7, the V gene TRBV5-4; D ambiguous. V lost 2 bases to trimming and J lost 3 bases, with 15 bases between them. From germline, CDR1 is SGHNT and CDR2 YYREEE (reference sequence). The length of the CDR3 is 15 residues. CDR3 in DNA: TGTGCCAGCAGCTTCGATCAGGTTACTAACTACGAGCAGTACTTC. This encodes CASSFDQVTNYEQYF.

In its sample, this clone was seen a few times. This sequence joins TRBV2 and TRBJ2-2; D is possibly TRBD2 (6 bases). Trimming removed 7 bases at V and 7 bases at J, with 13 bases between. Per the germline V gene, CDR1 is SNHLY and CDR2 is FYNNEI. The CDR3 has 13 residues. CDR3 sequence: CASIGGDFGELFF. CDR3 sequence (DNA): TGTGCCAGCATCGGAGGGGATTTCGGGGAGCTGTTTTTT. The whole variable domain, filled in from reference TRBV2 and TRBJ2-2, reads EPEVTQTPSHQVTQMGQEVILRCVPISNHLYFYWYRQILGQKVEFLVSFYNNEISEKSEIFDDQFSVERPDGSNFTLKIRSTKLEDSAMYFCASIGGDFGELFFGEGSRLTVL.

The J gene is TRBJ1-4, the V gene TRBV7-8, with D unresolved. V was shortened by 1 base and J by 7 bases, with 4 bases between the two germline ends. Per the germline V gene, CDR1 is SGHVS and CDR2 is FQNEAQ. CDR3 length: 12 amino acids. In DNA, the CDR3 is TGTGCCAGCAGCTTAGTTGGTGAAAAACTGTTTTTT. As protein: CASSLVGEKLFF.

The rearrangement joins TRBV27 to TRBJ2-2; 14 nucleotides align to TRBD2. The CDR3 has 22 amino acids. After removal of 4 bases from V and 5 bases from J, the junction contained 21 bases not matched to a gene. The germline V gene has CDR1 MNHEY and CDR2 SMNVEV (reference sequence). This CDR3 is CASSWRTGRIGLAGGNTGELFF. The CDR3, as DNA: TGTGCCAGCAGTTGGAGGACAGGGCGAATAGGACTAGCGGGAGGAAATACCGGGGAGCTGTTTTTT.